This passage covers 7 T cell receptor beta chains from one sample sequenced in a study of T cells in pancreatic ductal adenocarcinoma. Sequencing was performed with immunoSEQ multiplex PCR; in TCRdb, only in-frame clones are kept and a portion is missing. The sample consists of over 85,000 clones, more than 90% of them appearing once. Surgery without prior neoadjuvant therapy was the treatment of the selected pancreatic ductal adenocarcinoma patients. Sequenced input: PBMCs. The receptors here all came from a human donor with pancreatic ductal adenocarcinoma.

V and J are TRBV28 and TRBJ1-2, with 11 nucleotides matching TRBD1. The CDR3 is 17 amino acids. Germline V lookup: CDR1 MDHEN, CDR2 SYDVKM. V shed 5 bases and J 6 bases; nucleotides not matched to a gene: 14. CDR3 coding DNA: TGTGCCAGCAGTCCCTCCGATGGGACAGGGGGTGGCCATGGCTACACCTTC. This translates into CASSPSDGTGGGHGYTF.

The chain recombines TRBV2 with TRBJ2-7; 13 bases are a match to TRBD2. This CDR3 contains 15 residues. Germline CDR1 and CDR2: SNHLY and FYNNEI. Unmatched junction bases numbered 7, after V lost 6 bases and J lost 5 bases. This CDR3 is CASRRTSGSQDEQYF. CDR3 in DNA: TGTGCCAGCAGACGGACTAGCGGGAGTCAGGACGAGCAGTACTTC.

The rearrangement uses TRBV2 and TRBJ2-7; 12 bases are a match to TRBD2. The CDR3 totals 14 residues. The germline gives CDR1 SNHLY, CDR2 FYNNEI. The trim removed 7 bases at V and 3 bases at J, leaving 4 bases unmatched. CDR3 in DNA: TGTGCCAGCAAGGAGACTAGCGGGGGCTACGAGCAGTACTTC. Translated: CASKETSGGYEQYF.

V is TRBV4-1 and J is TRBJ2-5; 7 nucleotides line up with TRBD2. The CDR3 length is 15 residues. Germline assignment: CDR1 MGHRA and CDR2 YSYEKL. With V trimmed by 2 bases and J by 4 bases, 7 bases remained unmatched. The chain's CDR3 is CASSQTGTTRETQYF. The DNA of the CDR3 is TGCGCCAGCAGCCAAACCGGGACTACCCGAGAGACCCAGTACTTC.

The chain links TRBV19 to TRBJ1-5; D perhaps matches TRBD1 (6 bases). Germline CDR1 LNHDA, CDR2 SQIVND (reference sequence). CDR3 size: 16 residues. V was clipped by 3 bases and J by 2 bases, with 14 bases between them. Here the CDR3 DNA reads TGTGCCAGTAGTATTACGGGGGGCGCGGGCAATCAGCCCCAGCATTTT. Protein product: CASSITGGAGNQPQHF.

This chain uses TRBV5-5 with TRBJ2-7; 7 bases are shared with TRBD1. The CDR3 length is 16 residues. The germline CDR1 and CDR2 sequences are SGHKS and YYEKEE (reference sequence). With 1 base clipped from V and 3 bases from J, the junction kept 10 bases outside the gene matches. CDR3 nucleotide sequence: TGTGCCAGCAGCTTGTACGGGACAGATTTCGTCTACGAGCAGTACTTC. This codes for CASSLYGTDFVYEQYF.

The J gene is TRBJ2-2, the V gene TRBV6-1; D might be TRBD2 (6 bases). V was trimmed by 1 base and J by 7 bases, leaving 7 bases between them. There are 13 residues in the CDR3. Germline V lookup: CDR1 MNHNS, CDR2 SASEGT. The CDR3 nucleotides read TGTGCCAGCAGTGAAGGGGGGGTCGGGGAGCTGTTTTTT. It is translated as CASSEGGVGELFF.